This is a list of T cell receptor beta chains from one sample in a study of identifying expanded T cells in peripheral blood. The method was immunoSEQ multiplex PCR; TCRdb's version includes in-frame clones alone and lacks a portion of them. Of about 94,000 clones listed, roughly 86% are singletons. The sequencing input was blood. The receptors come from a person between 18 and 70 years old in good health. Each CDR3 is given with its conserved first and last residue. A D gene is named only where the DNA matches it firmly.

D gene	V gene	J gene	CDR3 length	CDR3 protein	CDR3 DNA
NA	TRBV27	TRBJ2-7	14	CASSLSRGPYEQYF	TGTGCCAGCAGTTTATCTCGGGGGCCCTACGAGCAGTACTTC
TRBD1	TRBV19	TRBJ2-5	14	CASSGEQGRETQYF	TGTGCCAGTAGTGGAGAACAGGGGCGTGAGACCCAGTACTTC
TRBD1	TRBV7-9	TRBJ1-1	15	CASSLGGTANTEAFF	TGTGCCAGCAGCTTAGGGGGGACAGCGAACACTGAAGCTTTCTTT
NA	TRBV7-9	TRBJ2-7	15	CASTRSAAFSYEQYF	TGTGCCAGCACCCGGTCGGCAGCGTTCTCCTACGAGCAGTACTTC
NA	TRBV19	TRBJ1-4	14	CASNSRARGEKLFF	TGTGCCAGTAACTCTAGGGCGAGGGGTGAAAAACTGTTTTTT
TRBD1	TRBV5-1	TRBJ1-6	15	CASSFGQVSNSPLHF	TGCGCCAGCAGCTTTGGACAGGTATCGAATTCACCCCTCCACTTT
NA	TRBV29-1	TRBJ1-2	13	CSVGQGPDYGYTF	TGCAGCGTTGGTCAGGGTCCTGACTATGGCTACACCTTC
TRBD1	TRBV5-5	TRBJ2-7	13	CASCRDSSYEQYF	TGTGCCAGCTGCCGGGACAGTTCCTACGAGCAGTACTTC
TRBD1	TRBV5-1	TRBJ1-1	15	CASSLGGQWNTEAFF	TGCGCCAGCAGCTTAGGGGGACAGTGGAACACTGAAGCTTTCTTT
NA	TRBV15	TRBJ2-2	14	CATTQGDRTGELFF	TGTGCCACCACACAGGGAGACCGGACCGGGGAGCTGTTTTTT
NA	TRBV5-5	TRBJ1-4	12	CASSSDGVSPFF	TGTGCCAGCAGTTCGGATGGGGTTAGTCCGTTTTTT
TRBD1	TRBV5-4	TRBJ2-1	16	CASSKPDRVTYNEQFF	TGTGCCAGCAGCAAACCCGACAGGGTAACCTACAATGAGCAGTTCTTC
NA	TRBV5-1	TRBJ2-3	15	CASSLGRTITDTQYF	TGCGCCAGCAGCTTGGGTCGGACTATCACAGATACGCAGTATTTT
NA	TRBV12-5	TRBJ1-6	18	CASGLLVPVSSYNSPLHF	TGTGCTAGTGGTTTGTTGGTCCCCGTGAGCTCCTATAATTCACCCCTCCACTTT
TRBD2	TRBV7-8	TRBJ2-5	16	CASSPSTSGNQETQYF	TGTGCCAGCAGCCCTTCGACTAGCGGGAACCAAGAGACCCAGTACTTC
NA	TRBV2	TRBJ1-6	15	CARSVKWGSNSPLHF	TGTGCCAGGTCCGTTAAGTGGGGGAGTAATTCACCCCTCCACTTT
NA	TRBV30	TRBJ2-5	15	CAWSDSAGAGETQYF	TGTGCCTGGAGTGACTCGGCGGGGGCTGGAGAGACCCAGTACTTC